Listed below are T cell receptor beta chains from one sample, sequenced in a study of blood T cell repertoires in COVID-19. Here immunoSEQ multiplex PCR was the method, and the copy in TCRdb shows in-frame clones only, minus some. The table records over 25,000 clones, almost 90% of them present only once. Sequencing was carried out using peripheral blood. All receptors derive from a woman in her sixties with active COVID-19. Each CDR3 is given with its conserved first and last residue. A D gene is named only where the DNA matches it firmly. For some rows the clone size is stated as once, few or many, or as a class when expanded; others skip it.

TRBD1,TRBJ2-5,14,TRBV30,NA,CAWNEGGFQETQYF,TGTGCCTGGAATGAAGGGGGCTTTCAAGAGACCCAGTACTTC
NA,TRBJ2-7,15,TRBV7-8,NA,CASSLRGNGLHEQYF,TGTGCCAGCAGCTTAAGGGGGAACGGGCTCCACGAGCAGTACTTC
NA,TRBJ1-1,15,TRBV4-2,NA,CASSQRAAGNTEAFF,TGTGCCAGCAGCCAACGAGCAGCGGGGAACACTGAAGCTTTCTTT
TRBD2,TRBJ2-1,17,TRBV24-1,NA,CATSHYSGRASGNEQFF,TGTGCCACCAGTCACTATAGCGGGAGGGCCTCGGGTAATGAGCAGTTCTTC
NA,TRBJ2-2,15,TRBV7-2,NA,CASSLGSKRFGELFF,TGTGCCAGCAGCTTAGGTAGTAAGCGGTTCGGGGAGCTGTTTTTT
NA,TRBJ1-6,12,TRBV15,NA,CATSTANSPLHF,TGTGCCACCAGCACTGCGAATTCACCCCTCCACTTT
TRBD1,TRBJ1-2,15,TRBV5-4,NA,CASSKRDRVNYGYTF,TGTGCCAGCAGTAAAAGGGACAGGGTGAACTATGGCTACACCTTC
TRBD1,TRBJ1-4,15,TRBV5-1,NA,CASRGTGQLNEKLFF,TGCGCCAGTAGAGGGACAGGGCAACTTAATGAAAAACTGTTTTTT
NA,TRBJ2-7,13,TRBV19,NA,CASSIGQNYEQYF,TGTGCCAGTAGCATAGGACAGAACTACGAGCAGTACTTC
NA,TRBJ2-4,18,TRBV5-1,once,CASSLAYRPQGTKNIQYF,TGCGCCAGCAGCTTGGCCTATCGCCCGCAGGGAACCAAAAACATTCAGTACTTC
NA,TRBJ1-5,15,TRBV6-5,NA,CASGDWQGSNQPQHF,TGTGCCAGTGGGGATTGGCAGGGTAGCAATCAGCCCCAGCATTTT
NA,TRBJ1-2,13,TRBV18,NA,CASSSDSYYGYTF,TGTGCCAGCTCAAGCGACAGCTACTATGGCTACACCTTC
NA,TRBJ2-7,13,TRBV7-2,NA,CASSFSSSSEQYF,TGTGCCAGCAGCTTTTCCTCTAGCTCCGAGCAGTACTTC
NA,TRBJ1-1,13,TRBV3-1/TRBV3-2,NA,CASSHQRWAEAFF,TGTGCCAGCAGCCACCAGCGGTGGGCTGAAGCTTTCTTT
TRBD1,TRBJ1-2,15,TRBV28,NA,CASSSPGTGMGGYTF,TGTGCCAGCAGCTCACCCGGGACAGGGATGGGAGGCTACACCTTC
NA,TRBJ1-1,11,TRBV4-3,NA,CASSAASGAFF,TGCGCCAGCAGCGCCGCCAGCGGAGCTTTCTTT
TRBD1,TRBJ1-6,18,TRBV11-2,NA,CASSPTRYPGGDNSPLHF,TGTGCCAGCAGCCCTACCCGGTATCCAGGGGGCGATAATTCACCCCTCCACTTT
TRBD2,TRBJ2-5,14,TRBV11-2,NA,CASSPLAGGETQYF,TGTGCCAGCAGCCCACTAGCGGGGGGGGAGACCCAGTACTTC
TRBD2,TRBJ2-1,15,TRBV4-2,NA,CASSKDVTSGVSQFF,TGTGCCAGCAGCAAAGACGTAACTAGCGGGGTCTCGCAGTTCTTC
NA,TRBJ1-1,13,TRBV19,once,CASSRRTGTEAFF,TGTGCCAGTAGTAGAAGAACGGGCACTGAAGCTTTCTTT
NA,TRBJ1-5,17,TRBV5-8,NA,CASSLTRRVNSNQPQHF,TGTGCCAGCAGCTTAACGCGGAGAGTGAATAGCAATCAGCCCCAGCATTTT
TRBD2,TRBJ2-3,15,TRBV2,NA,CASRSGGLSTDTQYF,TGTGCCAGTCGGAGCGGGGGGCTTAGCACAGATACGCAGTATTTT
TRBD2,TRBJ2-2,16,TRBV5-1,NA,CASSRTSGRSTGELFF,TGCGCCAGCAGCAGGACTAGCGGGAGAAGCACCGGGGAGCTGTTTTTT
TRBD2,TRBJ2-7,14,TRBV27,NA,CASITSGSPSEQYF,TGTGCCAGCATAACTAGCGGGAGCCCCTCCGAGCAGTACTTC
NA,TRBJ2-6,18,TRBV5-6,NA,CASSLAPGQSSGANVLTF,TGTGCCAGCAGCTTGGCCCCGGGTCAGAGCTCTGGGGCCAACGTCCTGACTTTC
NA,TRBJ1-2,14,TRBV7-8,NA,CASSLRTAYYGYTF,TGTGCCAGCAGCTTACGGACAGCGTACTATGGCTACACCTTC
TRBD1,TRBJ2-7,14,TRBV5-1,NA,CASSTRTGSYEQYF,TGCGCCAGCAGCACAAGGACAGGCTCCTACGAGCAGTACTTC